The T cell receptor (beta chain) under discussion was sequenced for a study of blood T cell repertoires in COVID-19. Across the study: Donors in the United States, Italy and Spain gave samples during acute or convalescent COVID-19.

Donors in Cohort 3 who had recovered were those with two negative PCRs, healthcare professional clearance, or resolution of their symptoms. Germline loops: CDR1 SNHLY, CDR2 FYNNEI. The V segment lost 7 bases and the J segment 3 bases; nucleotides outside the gene matches: 5. The CDR3 is 14 residues long. The data were produced by immunoSEQ multiplex PCR, yet TCRdb's version contains in-frame clones alone and is incomplete. The table shows about 180,000 clones, with around 83% occurring only once. The clonotype was recovered from a man in his forties who had recovered from COVID-19. The sequenced sample was PBMCs or T cells enriched from blood (not recorded which). The chain employs TRBV2 and TRBJ2-5, with TRBD2 matching 10 bases. This chain's CDR3 is CASIGTSGKETQYF. CDR3 sequence (DNA): TGTGCCAGCATCGGTACTAGCGGGAAAGAGACCCAGTACTTC.